These T cell receptor beta chains were read from a single sample in a study of cytomegalovirus exposure and HLA in healthy donors. Sequenced by immunoSEQ multiplex PCR; TCRdb stores in-frame clones only, minus some. The sample lists roughly 200,000 clones, 65% to 85% occurring once. Sequencing was done on a sample of PBMCs. Receptors were obtained from a man aged 35 to 55 in good health and CMV-seropositive. CDR3s include the opening cysteine and the closing phenylalanine or tryptophan. Each record gives: clone size, J gene, V gene, D gene, CDR3 DNA, CDR3 protein. The D gene is left open where the match is weak. Clone size, where shown, is once, few, many, or a class for clones that have expanded.

abundance: once
j_gene: TRBJ2-7
v_gene: TRBV5-4
d_gene: TRBD2
CDR3nt: TGTGCCAGCAGCTTTGTGGGAGGGACCTACGAGCAGTACTTC
CDR3aa: CASSFVGGTYEQYF

abundance: .
j_gene: TRBJ2-7
v_gene: TRBV7-3
d_gene: .
CDR3nt: TGTGCCAGCAGCTTGGCCAGCGAGGGCTACGAGCAGTACTTC
CDR3aa: CASSLASEGYEQYF

abundance: .
j_gene: TRBJ2-2
v_gene: TRBV7-6
d_gene: TRBD2
CDR3nt: TGTGCCAGCAGCGAACTAGCGGGGTTCGCGAACACCGGGGAGCTGTTTTTT
CDR3aa: CASSELAGFANTGELFF

abundance: .
j_gene: TRBJ2-2
v_gene: TRBV11-2
d_gene: .
CDR3nt: TGTGCCAGCAGCCAGGGGCAGTCGAACACCGGGGAGCTGTTTTTT
CDR3aa: CASSQGQSNTGELFF

abundance: .
j_gene: TRBJ2-1
v_gene: TRBV6-6
d_gene: .
CDR3nt: TGTGCCAGCAGTTACTCTCTTGAGCAGTTCTTC
CDR3aa: CASSYSLEQFF

abundance: .
j_gene: TRBJ2-1
v_gene: TRBV6-4
d_gene: .
CDR3nt: TGTGCCAGCAGTGCCGAACCGGGATCCTCCTACAATGAGCAGTTCTTC
CDR3aa: CASSAEPGSSYNEQFF

abundance: few
j_gene: TRBJ2-2
v_gene: TRBV5-1
d_gene: TRBD1
CDR3nt: TGCGCCAGCAGCTTGTTAGACAGGGGAGCCGGGGAGCTGTTTTTT
CDR3aa: CASSLLDRGAGELFF

abundance: .
j_gene: TRBJ2-7
v_gene: TRBV11-2
d_gene: TRBD2
CDR3nt: TGTGCCAGCAGCGCACACTACCGGGATAGGCCAGCGGGATTCTACGAGCAGTACTTC
CDR3aa: CASSAHYRDRPAGFYEQYF

abundance: .
j_gene: TRBJ2-3
v_gene: TRBV6-5
d_gene: .
CDR3nt: TGTGCCAGCAGTTCGCCGTTCCGTAGCGGTCCAGATACGCAGTATTTT
CDR3aa: CASSSPFRSGPDTQYF

abundance: .
j_gene: TRBJ2-1
v_gene: TRBV14
d_gene: .
CDR3nt: TGTGCCAGCAGCCAAGACAGGGTATGGGATGAGCAGTTCTTC
CDR3aa: CASSQDRVWDEQFF

abundance: .
j_gene: TRBJ1-1
v_gene: TRBV29-1
d_gene: .
CDR3nt: TGCAGCGTAGTCCGCAGGGAAGTTGAAGCTTTCTTT
CDR3aa: CSVVRREVEAFF

abundance: .
j_gene: TRBJ2-3
v_gene: TRBV4-3
d_gene: TRBD2
CDR3nt: TGCGCCAGCAGCCAAGGGGGGGGACTGGGCACAGATACGCAGTATTTT
CDR3aa: CASSQGGGLGTDTQYF

abundance: .
j_gene: TRBJ1-5
v_gene: TRBV5-6
d_gene: TRBD1
CDR3nt: TGTGCCAGCAGTCCCTATGGGACAGGACATCAGCCCCAGCATTTT
CDR3aa: CASSPYGTGHQPQHF

abundance: .
j_gene: TRBJ2-1
v_gene: TRBV5-4
d_gene: TRBD2
CDR3nt: TGTGCCAGCAGCTCGACTAGCGGTCACAATGAGCAGTTCTTC
CDR3aa: CASSSTSGHNEQFF

abundance: .
j_gene: TRBJ2-4
v_gene: TRBV5-4
d_gene: TRBD2
CDR3nt: TGTGCCAGCAGCTTGCATGGCGGGAGTCTTAACATTCAGTACTTC
CDR3aa: CASSLHGGSLNIQYF

abundance: .
j_gene: TRBJ2-2
v_gene: TRBV7-6
d_gene: .
CDR3nt: TGTGCCAGCAGCTTAGTCGGGGATGACGGGGAGCTGTTTTTT
CDR3aa: CASSLVGDDGELFF

abundance: .
j_gene: TRBJ2-1
v_gene: TRBV29-1
d_gene: TRBD1
CDR3nt: TGCAGCGTTGTGACAGGGGGCATCGGTGAGCAGTTCTTC
CDR3aa: CSVVTGGIGEQFF

abundance: .
j_gene: TRBJ1-1
v_gene: TRBV5-6
d_gene: .
CDR3nt: TGTGCCAGCAGCCCGGGGGGTATGTGGACAGTGGACGCTTTCTTT
CDR3aa: CASSPGGMWTVDAFF

abundance: .
j_gene: TRBJ2-7
v_gene: TRBV5-4
d_gene: .
CDR3nt: TGTGCCAGCAGCCCTCACAGGACCCCTCGAGGGCAGTACTTC
CDR3aa: CASSPHRTPRGQYF

abundance: .
j_gene: TRBJ2-7
v_gene: TRBV9
d_gene: .
CDR3nt: TGTGCCAGCAGCGTAGGGACAGCCGGGACCTACGAGCAGTACTTC
CDR3aa: CASSVGTAGTYEQYF

abundance: .
j_gene: TRBJ2-3
v_gene: TRBV7-2
d_gene: .
CDR3nt: TGTGCCAGCAGCTTAGCCGGGAGTATTTTTGATACGCAGTATTTT
CDR3aa: CASSLAGSIFDTQYF

abundance: .
j_gene: TRBJ1-2
v_gene: TRBV9
d_gene: TRBD1
CDR3nt: TGTGCCAGCAGCGGGGGACAGGGAAACTATGGCTACACCTTC
CDR3aa: CASSGGQGNYGYTF

abundance: .
j_gene: TRBJ2-1
v_gene: TRBV18
d_gene: TRBD2
CDR3nt: TGTGCCAGCTCACCACCGGTTTCGGCGGGAGGGTCAAATGAGCAGTTCTTC
CDR3aa: CASSPPVSAGGSNEQFF

abundance: .
j_gene: TRBJ2-1
v_gene: TRBV27
d_gene: TRBD2
CDR3nt: TGTGCCAGCAGTTACCGGACTAGCGGGAGTTTCGAGGGGCAGTTCTTC
CDR3aa: CASSYRTSGSFEGQFF

abundance: .
j_gene: TRBJ2-7
v_gene: TRBV2
d_gene: TRBD1
CDR3nt: TGTGCCAGCAGTCCGAGGACAGGACCCTACGAGCAGTACTTC
CDR3aa: CASSPRTGPYEQYF

abundance: .
j_gene: TRBJ1-5
v_gene: TRBV9
d_gene: .
CDR3nt: TGTGCCAGCAGCTCAGGCGGAGGGCTAGGCAATCAGCCCCAGCATTTT
CDR3aa: CASSSGGGLGNQPQHF

abundance: .
j_gene: TRBJ2-7
v_gene: TRBV29-1
d_gene: TRBD1
CDR3nt: TGCAGCGTTGAAGGGTCGGACAGGGGAAGGTACGAGCAGTACTTC
CDR3aa: CSVEGSDRGRYEQYF

abundance: .
j_gene: TRBJ1-2
v_gene: TRBV15
d_gene: .
CDR3nt: TGTGCCACCAGCAGAGATCATAAGCGGAACTATGGCTACACCTTC
CDR3aa: CATSRDHKRNYGYTF

abundance: .
j_gene: TRBJ2-7
v_gene: TRBV19
d_gene: TRBD2
CDR3nt: TGTGCCAGTAGTATGCCGGGACTAGAGACCTACGAGCAGTACTTC
CDR3aa: CASSMPGLETYEQYF

abundance: .
j_gene: TRBJ2-6
v_gene: TRBV12-5
d_gene: TRBD1
CDR3nt: TGTGCTAGTGGACAACAGGGGAAAGGCGTCCTGACTTTC
CDR3aa: CASGQQGKGVLTF

abundance: .
j_gene: TRBJ1-1
v_gene: TRBV7-2
d_gene: .
CDR3nt: TGTGCCAGCAGCTTAGTGGGGGGAAACACTGAAGCTTTCTTT
CDR3aa: CASSLVGGNTEAFF

abundance: .
j_gene: TRBJ2-5
v_gene: TRBV7-2
d_gene: .
CDR3nt: TGTGCCAGCAGTCTTAATGGGTTGTCAGGTGAGCAGTACTTC
CDR3aa: CASSLNGLSGEQYF

abundance: .
j_gene: TRBJ2-5
v_gene: TRBV12-5
d_gene: TRBD1
CDR3nt: TGTGCTAGTGGTAACGGACAGGGGGGGACCCAGTACTTC
CDR3aa: CASGNGQGGTQYF

abundance: once
j_gene: TRBJ2-5
v_gene: TRBV5-1
d_gene: .
CDR3nt: TGCGCCAGCAGCCACGGGACAAGCCAAGAGACCCAGTACTTC
CDR3aa: CASSHGTSQETQYF

abundance: .
j_gene: TRBJ2-3
v_gene: TRBV9
d_gene: TRBD2
CDR3nt: TGTGCCAGCAGCGTAGATATGTCTAGCGGGGTTATGGATACGCAGTATTTT
CDR3aa: CASSVDMSSGVMDTQYF

abundance: .
j_gene: TRBJ1-3
v_gene: TRBV7-9
d_gene: TRBD1
CDR3nt: TGTGCCAGCAGCGGCAGGGGGCTCTCTGGAAACACCATATATTTT
CDR3aa: CASSGRGLSGNTIYF

abundance: .
j_gene: TRBJ1-4
v_gene: TRBV6-5
d_gene: TRBD1
CDR3nt: TGTGCCAGCAGTTTCAATCCGGGACAGGGTGAAAAACTGTTTTTT
CDR3aa: CASSFNPGQGEKLFF

abundance: .
j_gene: TRBJ1-1
v_gene: TRBV2
d_gene: .
CDR3nt: TGTGCCAGTAAGACGGACACCGGCGGCACTGAAGCTTTCTTT
CDR3aa: CASKTDTGGTEAFF

abundance: once
j_gene: TRBJ1-1
v_gene: TRBV19
d_gene: TRBD1
CDR3nt: TGTGCCAGTAGTAAACACAGGGGGCGGGCTTTCTTT
CDR3aa: CASSKHRGRAFF

abundance: .
j_gene: TRBJ2-7
v_gene: TRBV30
d_gene: TRBD2
CDR3nt: TGTGCCTGGAGTGACCGACTAGCGGGAGGGCCTAGTCTTCGCTACGAGCAGTACTTC
CDR3aa: CAWSDRLAGGPSLRYEQYF

abundance: .
j_gene: TRBJ1-1
v_gene: TRBV27
d_gene: .
CDR3nt: TGTGCCAGCAGTTTATCGTGGGGGGAGGTGGGTACTGAAGCTTTCTTT
CDR3aa: CASSLSWGEVGTEAFF

abundance: few
j_gene: TRBJ1-2
v_gene: TRBV2
d_gene: .
CDR3nt: TGTGCCAGCAGTGAAGAGGCCCTCAGGGGCGGCTACACCTTC
CDR3aa: CASSEEALRGGYTF

abundance: few
j_gene: TRBJ1-1
v_gene: TRBV5-1
d_gene: .
CDR3nt: TGCGCCAGCAGCTTGGATGGCAGGCTAAGTGAAGCTTTCTTT
CDR3aa: CASSLDGRLSEAFF

abundance: .
j_gene: TRBJ2-7
v_gene: TRBV19
d_gene: TRBD1
CDR3nt: TGTGCCAGTAGTATTGGGACAGGGGGCTACGAGCAGTACTTC
CDR3aa: CASSIGTGGYEQYF

abundance: .
j_gene: TRBJ1-6
v_gene: TRBV6-1
d_gene: .
CDR3nt: TGTGCCAGCAGTGAAATTAAGGCGGGCCGAAGCTCCTATAATTCACCCCTCCACTTT
CDR3aa: CASSEIKAGRSSYNSPLHF

abundance: .
j_gene: TRBJ2-6
v_gene: TRBV5-1
d_gene: .
CDR3nt: TGCGCCAGCAGCCCCGCAGCGCCTGGGGCCAACGTCCTGACTTTC
CDR3aa: CASSPAAPGANVLTF

abundance: once
j_gene: TRBJ2-7
v_gene: TRBV9
d_gene: TRBD1
CDR3nt: TGTGCCAGCAGCGTAGGGCAGGGACAGGGTTCCGAGCAGTACTTC
CDR3aa: CASSVGQGQGSEQYF

abundance: few
j_gene: TRBJ2-2
v_gene: TRBV27
d_gene: .
CDR3nt: TGTGCCAGCAGCACATCAATCCTCGGGGGTCTGAACACCGGGGAGCTGTTTTTT
CDR3aa: CASSTSILGGLNTGELFF

abundance: .
j_gene: TRBJ2-2
v_gene: TRBV29-1
d_gene: TRBD1
CDR3nt: TGCAGCGTGCCGGGACAGCCGAACACCGGGGAGCTGTTTTTT
CDR3aa: CSVPGQPNTGELFF

abundance: .
j_gene: TRBJ2-2
v_gene: TRBV28
d_gene: .
CDR3nt: TGTGCCAGCAGCTTGCAGGTCGCCACCGGGGAGCTGTTTTTT
CDR3aa: CASSLQVATGELFF

abundance: .
j_gene: TRBJ2-5
v_gene: TRBV5-1
d_gene: .
CDR3nt: TGCGCCAGCAGCCGTTCTAGCTTTCCGTCCGGAGAGACCCAGTACTTC
CDR3aa: CASSRSSFPSGETQYF